This TCR beta chain was recorded in a study of breast tumors, draining lymph nodes, adjacent tissues. Samples came from axillary lymph nodes draining the breast cancer. This clonotype was seen ten or more times. The germline V gene has CDR1 SQVTM and CDR2 ANQGSEA. The CDR3 loop spans 12 amino acids. Trimming stripped 4 bases from V and 6 bases from J, with 13 bases between. One entry per CDR3 protein, called by TCRdb with MiXCR from the multiplex PCR reads. The sample includes about 270,000 distinct CDR3 sequences, under 35% of them seen just once. The TCR comes from a female donor with breast cancer. Some clones in this sample may be carry-over from other donors' samples. The sequenced sample was axillary lymph node tissue. This chain uses TRBV29-1 with TRBJ2-7; D uncertain. This chain's CDR3 is CSVVVGSGEQYF. CDR3 coding DNA: TGCAGCGTTGTTGTGGGATCGGGCGAGCAGTACTTC.